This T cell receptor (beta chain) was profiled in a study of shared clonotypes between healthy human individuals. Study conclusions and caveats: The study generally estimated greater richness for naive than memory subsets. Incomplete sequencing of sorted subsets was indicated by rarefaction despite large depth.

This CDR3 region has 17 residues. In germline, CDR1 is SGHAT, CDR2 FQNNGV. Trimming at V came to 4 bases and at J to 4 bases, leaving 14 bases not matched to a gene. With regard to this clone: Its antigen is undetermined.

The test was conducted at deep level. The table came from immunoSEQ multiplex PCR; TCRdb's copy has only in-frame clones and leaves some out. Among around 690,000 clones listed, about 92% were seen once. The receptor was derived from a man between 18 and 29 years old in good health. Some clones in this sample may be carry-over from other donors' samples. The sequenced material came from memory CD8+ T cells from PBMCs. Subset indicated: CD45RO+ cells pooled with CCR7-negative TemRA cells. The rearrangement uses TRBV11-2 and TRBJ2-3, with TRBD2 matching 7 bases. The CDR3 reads CASSSPHTLGLADTQYF. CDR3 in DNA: TGTGCCAGCAGCTCACCGCACACTCTTGGACTAGCAGATACGCAGTATTTT.